This T cell receptor (beta chain) was recovered during a study of Ad26.COV2.S vaccination and SARS-CoV-2 variants. TCRdb's copy holds only in-frame clones and misses some; the assay was immunoSEQ multiplex PCR. The sample yields roughly 140,000 clones, more than 80% seen once. Of note for this clone: The antigen is not known.

The germline gives CDR1 MDHEN, CDR2 SYDVKM. The ends lost 6 bases at V and 9 bases at J; junction bases unmatched: 7. The CDR3 loop spans 15 amino acids. General study findings and limits: The study found similar non-spike TCR breadth in vaccine and placebo recipients.

The material was peripheral blood, obtained after recovery from COVID-19. This TCR was sampled from a human donor who had recovered from COVID-19. V usage is TRBV28 and J usage is TRBJ1-6, with 11 bases lining up with TRBD1. The CDR3 is CASRISGTGGSPLHF. DNA of the CDR3: TGTGCCAGCAGGATTTCCGGGACAGGGGGTTCACCCCTCCACTTT.